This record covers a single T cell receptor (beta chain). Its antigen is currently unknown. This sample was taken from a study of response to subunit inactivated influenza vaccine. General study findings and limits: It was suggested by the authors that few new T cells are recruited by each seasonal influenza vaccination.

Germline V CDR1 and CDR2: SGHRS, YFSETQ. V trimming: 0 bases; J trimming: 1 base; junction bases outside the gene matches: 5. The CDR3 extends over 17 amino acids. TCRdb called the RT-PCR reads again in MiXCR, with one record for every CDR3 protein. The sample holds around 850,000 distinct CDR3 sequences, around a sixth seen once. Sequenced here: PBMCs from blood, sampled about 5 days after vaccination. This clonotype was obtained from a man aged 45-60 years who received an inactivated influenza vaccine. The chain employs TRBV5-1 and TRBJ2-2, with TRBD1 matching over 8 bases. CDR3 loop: CASSLAPGTGNTGELFF. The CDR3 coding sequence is TGCGCCAGCAGCTTGGCACCTGGGACAGGGAACACCGGGGAGCTGTTTTTT.